A selection of T cell receptor beta chains follows, all from one sample in a study of blood T cells in healthy people across ages. TCRdb reanalysed the 5' RACE reads using MiXCR and keeps one entry per CDR3 protein. There are 1.5 million to 2 million distinct CDR3 sequences in the sample; roughly 27% occur only once, and more than 6% lies in the top ten. Sequencing used blood. The receptor set was obtained from a woman in her twenties or thirties in good health. The CDR3 runs from the conserved cysteine through the conserved F or W. The D gene is left open where the match is weak. Only part of the rows carry a size: once, few, many, or a class if the clone is expanded.

clone size: .; D gene: TRBD2; V gene: TRBV20-1; J gene: TRBJ2-4; CDR3 DNA: TGCAGTGCGACGACTAGCGGGAAAGCCAAAAACATTCAGTACTTC; CDR3 protein: CSATTSGKAKNIQYF
clone size: .; D gene: TRBD2; V gene: TRBV5-1; J gene: TRBJ2-7; CDR3 DNA: TGCGCCAGCAGCAGCGGGGGTGTTCCCTACAATGAGCAGTACTTC; CDR3 protein: CASSSGGVPYNEQYF
clone size: .; D gene: TRBD1; V gene: TRBV7-2; J gene: TRBJ2-1; CDR3 DNA: TGTGCCAGCAGCTTAGACAGGGGGCGCGAGTATGAGCAGTTCTTC; CDR3 protein: CASSLDRGREYEQFF
clone size: .; D gene: .; V gene: TRBV11-2; J gene: TRBJ2-5; CDR3 DNA: TGTGCCAGCAGCTTCGTCCCAGATCCTTGGGAGACCCAGTACTTC; CDR3 protein: CASSFVPDPWETQYF
clone size: .; D gene: TRBD2; V gene: TRBV7-2; J gene: TRBJ2-3; CDR3 DNA: TGTGCCAGCAGCTTAGCGGGGGCTAGCGGGGATACGCAGTATTTT; CDR3 protein: CASSLAGASGDTQYF
clone size: .; D gene: .; V gene: TRBV14; J gene: TRBJ1-6; CDR3 DNA: TGTGCCAGCAGCCAAGAACAGGGAGGGCCACCCCTCCACTTT; CDR3 protein: CASSQEQGGPPLHF
clone size: .; D gene: .; V gene: TRBV28; J gene: TRBJ2-5; CDR3 DNA: TGTGCCAGCTGCCCCCCGGGACGGAGGGAGACCCAGTACTTC; CDR3 protein: CASCPPGRRETQYF
clone size: .; D gene: TRBD1; V gene: TRBV11-1; J gene: TRBJ1-2; CDR3 DNA: TGTACCAGCAGCCCGGGACAGGATGGCTACACCTTC; CDR3 protein: CTSSPGQDGYTF
clone size: .; D gene: .; V gene: TRBV18; J gene: TRBJ1-5; CDR3 DNA: TGTGCCAGCTCACCCCTCCCAGGGGCCTCCAATCAGCCCCAGCATTTT; CDR3 protein: CASSPLPGASNQPQHF
clone size: few; D gene: TRBD1; V gene: TRBV7-2; J gene: TRBJ2-7; CDR3 DNA: TGTGCCAGCAGCTCCACAGGGGCCAGGGACGAGCAGTACTTC; CDR3 protein: CASSSTGARDEQYF
clone size: few; D gene: .; V gene: TRBV5-1; J gene: TRBJ2-7; CDR3 DNA: TGCGCCAGCAGCTTGGGTAGGGCCCAAGGGGACGAGCAGTACTTC; CDR3 protein: CASSLGRAQGDEQYF
clone size: .; D gene: TRBD2; V gene: TRBV11-2; J gene: TRBJ2-2; CDR3 DNA: TGTGCCAGCAGGGGGGGGAGTTTGAACACCGGGGAGCTGTTTTTT; CDR3 protein: CASRGGSLNTGELFF
clone size: few; D gene: .; V gene: TRBV5-5; J gene: TRBJ2-7; CDR3 DNA: TGTGCCAGCAGCTTCAGGCGGCAGGCCAACGAGCAGTACTTC; CDR3 protein: CASSFRRQANEQYF
clone size: .; D gene: .; V gene: TRBV5-1; J gene: TRBJ1-1; CDR3 DNA: TGCGCCAGCAGGGAGGTGATGAACACTGAAGCTTTCTTT; CDR3 protein: CASREVMNTEAFF
clone size: .; D gene: .; V gene: TRBV5-1; J gene: TRBJ1-6; CDR3 DNA: TGCGCCAGCAGCTTGGAACCCAGGGCGAATTCACCCCTCCACTTT; CDR3 protein: CASSLEPRANSPLHF
clone size: .; D gene: TRBD1; V gene: TRBV2; J gene: TRBJ2-5; CDR3 DNA: TGTGCCAGCAGCCTCCGCCCCATACAGGGGGAGACCCAGTACTTC; CDR3 protein: CASSLRPIQGETQYF
clone size: .; D gene: .; V gene: TRBV12-3/TRBV12-4; J gene: TRBJ1-2; CDR3 DNA: TGTGCCAGCAGTCCAGGGACACCTGGCTACACCTTC; CDR3 protein: CASSPGTPGYTF
clone size: .; D gene: TRBD2; V gene: TRBV2; J gene: TRBJ2-7; CDR3 DNA: TGTGCCAGCAGTGATTCTAGCGGGAGGGCCAACGAGCAGTACTTC; CDR3 protein: CASSDSSGRANEQYF
clone size: few; D gene: .; V gene: TRBV9; J gene: TRBJ2-3; CDR3 DNA: TGTGCCAGCAGCGAGGGACGGGGCGGCGCAGATACGCAGTATTTT; CDR3 protein: CASSEGRGGADTQYF
clone size: .; D gene: TRBD1; V gene: TRBV28; J gene: TRBJ1-6; CDR3 DNA: TGTGCCAGCAGTCCCCAGGGGGCGCGGGGTTCACCCCTCCACTTT; CDR3 protein: CASSPQGARGSPLHF
clone size: .; D gene: .; V gene: TRBV6-5; J gene: TRBJ2-3; CDR3 DNA: TGTGCCAGCAGTTACGACGGCACTAGCACAGATACGCAGTATTTT; CDR3 protein: CASSYDGTSTDTQYF
clone size: .; D gene: .; V gene: TRBV5-1; J gene: TRBJ1-4; CDR3 DNA: TGCGCCAGCAAGACAGGAGGCGATGAAAAACTGTTTTTT; CDR3 protein: CASKTGGDEKLFF
clone size: few; D gene: .; V gene: TRBV19; J gene: TRBJ1-1; CDR3 DNA: TGTGCCAGTATCAAAGGCGGGGTGGCCACTGAAGCTTTCTTT; CDR3 protein: CASIKGGVATEAFF
clone size: once; D gene: .; V gene: TRBV7-2; J gene: TRBJ2-6; CDR3 DNA: TGTGCCAGCTTCCGGGACTCTTTCTCTGGGGCCAACGTCCTGACTTTC; CDR3 protein: CASFRDSFSGANVLTF
clone size: many; D gene: .; V gene: TRBV20-1; J gene: TRBJ2-7; CDR3 DNA: TGCAGTGCTAGGGAAATGGGCGGAGATTACGAGCAGTACTTC; CDR3 protein: CSAREMGGDYEQYF